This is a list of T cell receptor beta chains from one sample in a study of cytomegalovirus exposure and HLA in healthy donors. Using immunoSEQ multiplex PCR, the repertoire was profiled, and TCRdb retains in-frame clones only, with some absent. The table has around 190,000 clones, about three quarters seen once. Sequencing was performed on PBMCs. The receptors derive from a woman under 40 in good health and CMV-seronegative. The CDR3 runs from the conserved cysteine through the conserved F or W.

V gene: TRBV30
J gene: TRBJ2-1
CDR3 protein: CAWSRGGVEQFF

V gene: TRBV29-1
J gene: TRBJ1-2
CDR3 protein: CSSDGRVTDGYTF

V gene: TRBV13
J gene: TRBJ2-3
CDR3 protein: CASSLAGSTDTQYF

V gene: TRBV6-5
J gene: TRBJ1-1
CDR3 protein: CASSLYGTEAFF

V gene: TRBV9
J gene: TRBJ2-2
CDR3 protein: CASSLEGEAGELFF

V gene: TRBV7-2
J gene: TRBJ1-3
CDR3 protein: CASSLAGSGTGNTIYF

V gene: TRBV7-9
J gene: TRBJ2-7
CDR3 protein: CASSRLRGGGEQYF

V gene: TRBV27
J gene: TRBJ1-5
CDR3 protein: CASSLWGSGNQPQHF

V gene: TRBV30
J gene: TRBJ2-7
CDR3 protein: CAWSRQSVGGYF

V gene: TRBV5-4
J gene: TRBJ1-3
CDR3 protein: CASSSLDREDGNTIYF